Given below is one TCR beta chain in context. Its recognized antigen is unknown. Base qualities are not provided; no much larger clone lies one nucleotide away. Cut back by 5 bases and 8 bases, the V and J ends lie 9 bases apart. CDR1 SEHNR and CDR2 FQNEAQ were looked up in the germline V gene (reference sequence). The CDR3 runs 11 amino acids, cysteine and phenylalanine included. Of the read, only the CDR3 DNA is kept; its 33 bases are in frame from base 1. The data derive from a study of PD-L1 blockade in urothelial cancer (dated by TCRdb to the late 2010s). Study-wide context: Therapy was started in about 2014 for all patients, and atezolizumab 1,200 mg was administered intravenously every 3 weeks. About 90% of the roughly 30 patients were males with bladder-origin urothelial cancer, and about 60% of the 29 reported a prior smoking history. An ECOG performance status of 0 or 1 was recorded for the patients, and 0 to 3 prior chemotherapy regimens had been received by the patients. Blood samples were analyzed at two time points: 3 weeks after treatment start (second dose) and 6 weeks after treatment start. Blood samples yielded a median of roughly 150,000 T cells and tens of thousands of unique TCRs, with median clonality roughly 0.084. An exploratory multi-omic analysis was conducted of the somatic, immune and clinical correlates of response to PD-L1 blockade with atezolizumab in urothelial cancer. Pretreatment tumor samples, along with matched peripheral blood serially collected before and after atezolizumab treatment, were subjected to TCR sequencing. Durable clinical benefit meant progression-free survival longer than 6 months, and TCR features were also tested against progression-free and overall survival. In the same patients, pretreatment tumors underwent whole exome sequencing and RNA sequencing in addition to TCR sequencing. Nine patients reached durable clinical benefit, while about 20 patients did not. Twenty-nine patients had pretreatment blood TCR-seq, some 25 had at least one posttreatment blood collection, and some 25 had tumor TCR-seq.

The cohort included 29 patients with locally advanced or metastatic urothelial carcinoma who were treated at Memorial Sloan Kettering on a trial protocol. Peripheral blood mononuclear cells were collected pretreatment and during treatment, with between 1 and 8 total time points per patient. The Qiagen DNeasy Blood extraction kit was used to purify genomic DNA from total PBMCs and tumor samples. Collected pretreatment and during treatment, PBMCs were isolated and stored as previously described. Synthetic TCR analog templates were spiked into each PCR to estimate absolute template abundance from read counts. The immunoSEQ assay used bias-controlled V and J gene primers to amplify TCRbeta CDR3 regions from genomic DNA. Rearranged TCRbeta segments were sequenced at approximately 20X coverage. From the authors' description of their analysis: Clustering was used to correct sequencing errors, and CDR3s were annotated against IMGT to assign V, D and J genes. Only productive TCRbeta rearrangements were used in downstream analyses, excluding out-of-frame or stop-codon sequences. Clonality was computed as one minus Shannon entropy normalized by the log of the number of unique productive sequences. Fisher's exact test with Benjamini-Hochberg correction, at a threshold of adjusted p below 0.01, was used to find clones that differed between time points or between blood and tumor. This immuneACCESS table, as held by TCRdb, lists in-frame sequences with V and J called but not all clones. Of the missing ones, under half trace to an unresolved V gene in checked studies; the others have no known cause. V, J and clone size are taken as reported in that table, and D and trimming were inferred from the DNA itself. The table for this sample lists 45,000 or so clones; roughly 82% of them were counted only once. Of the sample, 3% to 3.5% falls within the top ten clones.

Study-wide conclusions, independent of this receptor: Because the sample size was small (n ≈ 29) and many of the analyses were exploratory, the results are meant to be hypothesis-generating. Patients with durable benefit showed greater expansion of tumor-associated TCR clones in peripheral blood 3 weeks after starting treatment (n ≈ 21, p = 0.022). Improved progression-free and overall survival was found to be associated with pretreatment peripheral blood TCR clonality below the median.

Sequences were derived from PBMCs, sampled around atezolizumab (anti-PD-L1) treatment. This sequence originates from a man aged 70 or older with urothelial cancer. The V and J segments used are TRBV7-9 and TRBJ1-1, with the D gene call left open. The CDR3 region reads CASSPAGEAFF. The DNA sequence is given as TGTGCCAGCAGCCCTGCCGGGGAAGCTTTCTTT.